This TCR beta chain is from a study of esophageal squamous cell carcinoma under preoperative chemotherapy. TCRdb re-called the PCR reads through MiXCR, storing one row per CDR3 protein. In the table there are approximately 15,000 distinct CDR3 sequences, over 55% of which are singletons. The CDR3 spans 15 residues. The germline V gene has CDR1 MNHNS and CDR2 SASEGT. Stated time point: before preoperative PTX-NDP chemotherapy. Sample collection was performed from a patient given preoperative chemotherapy. The chain is built from TRBV6-1 and TRBJ2-5; weak D call: TRBD1 (5 bases). The closer fit of TRBJ2-1 to the DNA end suggests the J call may be wrong. This receptor was identified in a human donor with esophageal squamous cell carcinoma. The donor label of this sample is uncertain. The chain's CDR3 is CASTSLDTRQETQFF. The CDR3 nucleotides read TGTGCCAGCACCTCCTTGGACACTCGCCAAGAGACCCAGTTCTTC.